This entry concerns a single TCR beta chain. What it binds is not known. The V end was cut by 5 bases, the J end by 1 base, with 11 bases between. Germline CDR1 and CDR2: LNHDA and SQIVND (reference sequence). The CDR3 extends over 15 amino acids. This entry comes from a study of neoadjuvant nivolumab and ipilimumab in lung cancer. The study, taken as a whole, reports: Compared with tumor-adjacent uninvolved lung, resected tumors showed greater richness and clonality.

Assay: immunoSEQ multiplex PCR; the TCRdb copy retains only in-frame clones and omits some. The table has 20,000 to 25,000 clones, approximately 77% seen once. The specimen was peripheral blood, collected before neoadjuvant nivolumab, alone or with ipilimumab. The clonotype originates from an adult with non-small cell lung cancer. The genes are TRBV19 and TRBJ2-2; TRBD2 is a possible D gene (6 bases). CDR3 residues: CASSQGLGNTGELFF. In nucleotides, the CDR3 is TGTGCCAGTAGTCAGGGACTTGGGAACACCGGGGAGCTGTTTTTT.